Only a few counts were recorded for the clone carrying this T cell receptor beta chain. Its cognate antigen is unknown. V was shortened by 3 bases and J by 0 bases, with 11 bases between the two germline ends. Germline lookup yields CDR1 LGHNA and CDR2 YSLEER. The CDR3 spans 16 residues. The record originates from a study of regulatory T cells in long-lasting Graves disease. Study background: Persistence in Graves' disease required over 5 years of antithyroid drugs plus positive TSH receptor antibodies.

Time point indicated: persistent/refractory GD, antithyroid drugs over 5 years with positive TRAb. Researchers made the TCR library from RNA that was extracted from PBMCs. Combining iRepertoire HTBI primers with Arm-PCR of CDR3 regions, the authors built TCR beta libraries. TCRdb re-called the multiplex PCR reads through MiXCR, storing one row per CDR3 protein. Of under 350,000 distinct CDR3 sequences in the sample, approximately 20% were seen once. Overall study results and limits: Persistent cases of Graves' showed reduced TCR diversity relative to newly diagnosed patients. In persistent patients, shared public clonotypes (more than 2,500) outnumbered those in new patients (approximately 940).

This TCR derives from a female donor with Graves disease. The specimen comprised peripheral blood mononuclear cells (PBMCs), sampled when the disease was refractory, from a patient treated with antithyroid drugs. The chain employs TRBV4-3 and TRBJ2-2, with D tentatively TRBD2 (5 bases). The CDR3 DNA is TGCGCCAGCAGCCATTCCAGGAGGTCGAACACCGGGGAGCTGTTTTTT. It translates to CASSHSRRSNTGELFF.